Each of the 15 T cell receptor beta chains below was sequenced from the same sample in a study of cytomegalovirus exposure and HLA in healthy donors. Primers for the PCR totalled 60 Vbeta and 13 Jbeta. The method was immunoSEQ multiplex PCR; TCRdb's version includes in-frame clones alone and lacks a portion of them. The sample includes fewer than 150,000 clones, over 75% seen only once; the top ten take approximately 3.7%. Sequencing input: PBMCs. The receptors were sampled from a human donor in good health.

This chain links TRBV27 with TRBJ1-6, with TRBD1 as a possible D gene (6 bases). Deletions cut 9 bases from V and 7 bases from J, with 16 bases between. This CDR3 has 14 residues. CDR1 is MNHEY and CDR2 is SMNVEV in the germline V gene (reference sequence). CDR3 in DNA: TGTGCCAGTGCCCCCGGGACATCCAATTCACCCCTCCACTTT. This codes for CASAPGTSNSPLHF.

The rearrangement uses TRBV6-5 and TRBJ1-1; 8 bases are a match to TRBD1. The CDR3 is 14 residues long. V shed 7 bases, J shed 6 bases, and the junction held 10 bases outside the gene matches. From germline, CDR1 is MNHEY and CDR2 SVGAGI. The CDR3 here is CASNQGASVAEAFF. In nucleotides, the CDR3 is TGTGCCAGCAATCAGGGGGCGAGCGTCGCTGAAGCTTTCTTT.

The rearrangement links TRBV27 to TRBJ1-1; no clear D. Between the trimmed V and J ends, which lost 4 bases and 0 bases, there was a span of 9 bases. The CDR3 spans 14 residues. Germline CDR1 reads MNHEY; CDR2 reads SMNVEV (reference sequence). The CDR3 DNA is TGTGCCAGCAGTTCTGGAGCATTGAACACTGAAGCTTTCTTT. As protein: CASSSGALNTEAFF.

CDR3 in amino acids: CATSRGGGLAGENEQFF. CDR3 bases: TGTGCCACCAGCAGAGGCGGAGGGCTAGCGGGAGAGAATGAGCAGTTCTTC. The genes are TRBV15 and TRBJ2-1; 10 bases line up with TRBD2. CDR1 is LNHNV and CDR2 is YYDKDF in the germline V gene (reference sequence). Trimming removed 1 base from V and 7 bases from J; junction bases left unmatched: 10. The CDR3 extends over 17 amino acids.

This chain uses TRBV6-1 with TRBJ2-2; 7 bases are shared with TRBD2. V was clipped by 3 bases and J by 4 bases; unmatched bases: 2. The germline gives CDR1 MNHNS, CDR2 SASEGT. The CDR3 is 14 amino acids. CDR3 in DNA: TGTGCCAGCAGTGAGACTAGCTTCACCGGGGAGCTGTTTTTT. Translating gives CASSETSFTGELFF.

This clone was seen a single time. J is TRBJ2-7 and V is TRBV5-5; no clear D gene. CDR3 size: 14 residues. Germline V gene sequence: CDR1 SGHKS, CDR2 YYEKEE (reference sequence). The V gene lost 2 bases and the J gene lost 2 bases, with 11 bases spanning the gap. The CDR3 DNA sequence: TGTGCCAGCAGCTTCCCAGGTAACACCTACGAGCAGTACTTC. Translating gives CASSFPGNTYEQYF.

J is TRBJ2-2 and V is TRBV7-6, with 7 bases matching TRBD1. V lost 2 bases and J lost 4; bases outside the gene matches: 13. The germline V gene encodes CDR1 SGHVS and CDR2 FNYEAQ. The CDR3 is 18 residues long. The chain's CDR3 is CASSLSLPARGSTGELFF. Written as DNA, the CDR3 is TGTGCCAGCAGCTTAAGCTTGCCGGCCAGGGGGTCCACCGGGGAGCTGTTTTTT.

This chain joins TRBV19 and TRBJ2-2; D not resolved. Trimming shortened V by 7 bases and J by 8 bases, and 8 bases separated the two germline ends. CDR1 LNHDA and CDR2 SQIVND come from the germline V gene (reference sequence). CDR3 size: 11 residues. The CDR3 DNA follows: TGTGCCAGTAACTACCCGGGGGAGCTGTTTTTT. Protein product: CASNYPGELFF.

The rearrangement joins TRBV28 to TRBJ1-6, with D tentatively TRBD1 (6 bases). The germline CDR1 and CDR2 sequences are MDHEN and SYDVKM. The ends were cut back, 5 bases at V and 8 bases at J, with 13 bases in the middle. CDR3 size: 14 residues. CDR3 loop: CASSTGTMDSPLHF. CDR3 coding DNA: TGTGCCAGCAGTACCGGGACAATGGATTCACCCCTCCACTTT.

The DNA of the CDR3 is TGTGCCAGCAGCTTGGTCCGGAGAGAGACCCAGTACTTC. Encoded protein: CASSLVRRETQYF. The chain uses TRBV5-8 and TRBJ2-5; D gene uncertain. The CDR3 is 13 residues long. Germline V gene lookup returns CDR1 SGHTS and CDR2 YDEGEE. Deletions cut 0 bases from V and 4 bases from J, with 7 bases between.

V is TRBV6-5 and J is TRBJ1-1; weak D call: TRBD1 (5 bases). V shed 6 bases and J shed 2 bases, with 10 bases lying between them. This CDR3 has 13 amino acids. Per the germline V gene, CDR1 is MNHEY and CDR2 is SVGAGI. CDR3 sequence (DNA): TGTGCCAGCAGACCACGGACAAACACTGAAGCTTTCTTT. Residues: CASRPRTNTEAFF.

This clone was counted a few times. This chain connects TRBV27 to TRBJ2-1; the match to TRBD2 covers 11 bases. After removal of 4 bases from V and 6 bases from J, the junction contained 5 bases not matched to a gene. The CDR3 length is 15 residues. From germline, CDR1 is MNHEY and CDR2 SMNVEV (reference sequence). The DNA for the CDR3 is TGTGCCAGCAGTTCCAGACTAGCGGGACGCAATGAGCAGTTCTTC. Protein sequence: CASSSRLAGRNEQFF.

This clone has just one count. V and J are TRBV14 and TRBJ1-2; a weak D match, TRBD1 (6 bases). V was clipped by 0 bases and J by 6 bases, with 14 bases between them. The CDR3 consists of 15 residues. Germline V gene lookup returns CDR1 SGHDN and CDR2 FVKESK. The CDR3 loop is CASSQEGGWLDGYTF. For the CDR3, the DNA is TGTGCCAGCAGCCAAGAAGGGGGTTGGTTGGATGGCTACACCTTC.

The rearrangement links TRBV30 to TRBJ1-6, with 7 bases aligning to TRBD1. Unmatched junction bases numbered 2, after V lost 5 bases and J lost 4 bases. This CDR3 is built from 13 residues. Germline-derived CDR1 and CDR2 are GTSNPN and SVGIG (reference sequence). DNA for the CDR3: TGTGCCTGGGGGACAGAGTATAATTCACCCCTCCACTTT. Protein sequence: CAWGTEYNSPLHF.

This clone came up a few times. This chain connects TRBV5-1 to TRBJ2-1; TRBD1 is a possible D gene (6 bases). Germline assignment: CDR1 SGHRS and CDR2 YFSETQ. The length of the CDR3 is 14 residues. The ends were cut back, 6 bases at V and 7 bases at J, with 17 bases in the middle. The CDR3 region is CASTSRGLNNEQFF. The CDR3 nucleotides read TGCGCCAGCACTAGCAGGGGTCTGAATAATGAGCAGTTCTTC.